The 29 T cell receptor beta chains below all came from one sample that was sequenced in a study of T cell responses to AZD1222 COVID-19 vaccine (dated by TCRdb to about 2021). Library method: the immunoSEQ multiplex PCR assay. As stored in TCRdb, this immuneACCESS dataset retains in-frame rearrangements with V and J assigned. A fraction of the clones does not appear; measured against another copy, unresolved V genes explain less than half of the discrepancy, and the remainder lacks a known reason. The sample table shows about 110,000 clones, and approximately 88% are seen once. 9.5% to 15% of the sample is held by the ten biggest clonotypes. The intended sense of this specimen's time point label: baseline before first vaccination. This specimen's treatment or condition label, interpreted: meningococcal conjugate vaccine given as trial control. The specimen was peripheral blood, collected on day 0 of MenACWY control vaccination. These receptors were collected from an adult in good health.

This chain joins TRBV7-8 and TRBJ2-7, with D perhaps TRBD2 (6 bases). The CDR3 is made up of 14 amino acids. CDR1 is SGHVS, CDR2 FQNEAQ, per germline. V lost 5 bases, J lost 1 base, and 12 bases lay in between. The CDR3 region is CASSRDGGSYEQYF. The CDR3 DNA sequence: TGTGCCAGCAGCCGAGATGGGGGGTCCTACGAGCAGTACTTC.

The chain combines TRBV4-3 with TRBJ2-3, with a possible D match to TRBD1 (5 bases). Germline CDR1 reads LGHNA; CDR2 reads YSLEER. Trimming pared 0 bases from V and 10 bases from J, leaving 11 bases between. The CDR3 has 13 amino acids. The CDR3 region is CASSQDRRVAQYF. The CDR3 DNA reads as TGCGCCAGCAGCCAAGATCGCAGGGTTGCGCAGTATTTT.

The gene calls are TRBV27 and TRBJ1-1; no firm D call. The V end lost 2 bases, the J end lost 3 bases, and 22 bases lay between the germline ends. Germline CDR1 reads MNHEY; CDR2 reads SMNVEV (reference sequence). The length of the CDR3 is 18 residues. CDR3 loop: CASSLPIGNLVGDTEAFF. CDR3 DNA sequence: TGTGCCAGCAGTTTACCCATTGGGAATCTCGTCGGGGACACTGAAGCTTTCTTT.

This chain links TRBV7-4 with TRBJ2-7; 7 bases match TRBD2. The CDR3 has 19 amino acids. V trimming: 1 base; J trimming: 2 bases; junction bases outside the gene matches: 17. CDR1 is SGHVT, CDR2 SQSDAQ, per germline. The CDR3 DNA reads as TGTGCCAGCAGCTTAGGGCGGCAGAGAGGGTGGGAGGGGACCTACGAGCAGTACTTC. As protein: CASSLGRQRGWEGTYEQYF.

The CDR3 coding sequence is TGTGCCAGCAGCCAAGTGCAGGGGGCGCGGGCTAATGAAAAACTGTTTTTT. Translating gives CASSQVQGARANEKLFF. The rearrangement links TRBV4-2 to TRBJ1-4, with TRBD1 identical over 8 bases. CDR3 size: 17 residues. Germline V gives CDR1 LGHNA, CDR2 YNFKEQ. Unmatched junction bases numbered 7, after V lost 1 base and J lost 3 bases.

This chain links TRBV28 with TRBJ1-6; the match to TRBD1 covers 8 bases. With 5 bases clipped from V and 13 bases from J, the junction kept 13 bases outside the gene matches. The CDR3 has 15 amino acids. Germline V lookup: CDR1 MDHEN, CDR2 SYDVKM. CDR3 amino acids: CASSPRQGTWRPLHF. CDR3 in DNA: TGTGCCAGCAGTCCGCGACAGGGGACCTGGCGGCCCCTCCACTTT.

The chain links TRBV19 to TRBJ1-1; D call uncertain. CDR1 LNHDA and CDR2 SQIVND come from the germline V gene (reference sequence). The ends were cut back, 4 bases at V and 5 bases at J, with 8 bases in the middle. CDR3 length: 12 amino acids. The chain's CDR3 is CASSKWDTEAFF. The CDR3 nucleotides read TGTGCCAGTAGTAAGTGGGATACTGAAGCTTTCTTT. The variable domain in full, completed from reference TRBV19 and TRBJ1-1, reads DGGITQSPKYLFRKEGQNVTLSCEQNLNHDAMYWYRQDPGQGLRLIYYSQIVNDFQKGDIAEGYSVSREKKESFPLTVTSAQKNPTAFYLCASSKWDTEAFFGQGTRLTVV.

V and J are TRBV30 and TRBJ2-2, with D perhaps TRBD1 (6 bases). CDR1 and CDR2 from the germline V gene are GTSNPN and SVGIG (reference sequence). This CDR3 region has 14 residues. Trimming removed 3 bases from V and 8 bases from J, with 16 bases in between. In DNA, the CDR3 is TGTGCCTGGAGACCATGGGGCAGGGGAGGGGAGCTGTTTTTT. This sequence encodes CAWRPWGRGGELFF.

The CDR3 reads CASSPFRDNEQFF. CDR3 DNA: TGCGCCAGCAGCCCCTTCAGGGACAATGAGCAGTTCTTC. This chain joins TRBV4-1 and TRBJ2-1; tentatively, D is TRBD1 (5 bases). Germline values: CDR1 MGHRA, CDR2 YSYEKL. The CDR3 has 13 amino acids. With 4 bases removed from V and 5 bases from J, the gap between germline ends came to 9 bases.

DNA of the CDR3: TGTGCCAGCAGCCCCTTTCCAGCGGGTGCCACCTACGAGCAGTACTTC. Encoded protein: CASSPFPAGATYEQYF. J is TRBJ2-7 and V is TRBV7-9; D possibly corresponds to TRBD2 (6 bases). Germline V gene data show CDR1 as SEHNR and CDR2 as FQNEAQ (reference sequence). This CDR3 is built from 16 residues. V was pared by 5 bases and J by 2 bases, with 19 bases between.

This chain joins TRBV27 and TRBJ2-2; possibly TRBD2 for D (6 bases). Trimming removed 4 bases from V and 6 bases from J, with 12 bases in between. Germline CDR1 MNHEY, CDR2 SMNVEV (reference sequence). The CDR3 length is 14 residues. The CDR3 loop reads CASSSPGTSGELFF. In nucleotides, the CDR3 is TGTGCCAGCAGTTCGCCCGGGACTTCCGGGGAGCTGTTTTTT.

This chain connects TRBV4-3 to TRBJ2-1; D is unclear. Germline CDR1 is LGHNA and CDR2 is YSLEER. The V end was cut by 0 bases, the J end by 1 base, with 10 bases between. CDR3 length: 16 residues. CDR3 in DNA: TGCGCCAGCAGCCAAGATCCGGGTGGGTCCTACAATGAGCAGTTCTTC. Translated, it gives CASSQDPGGSYNEQFF.

CDR3 in amino acids: CAWRAAGSYNEQFF. The DNA of the CDR3 is TGTGCCTGGAGGGCTGCGGGATCCTACAATGAGCAGTTCTTC. This chain uses TRBV30 with TRBJ2-1; a weak D match, TRBD2 (6 bases). The germline gives CDR1 GTSNPN, CDR2 SVGIG (reference sequence). V gave up 3 bases and J gave up 1 base, with 10 bases separating them. The CDR3 spans 14 residues.

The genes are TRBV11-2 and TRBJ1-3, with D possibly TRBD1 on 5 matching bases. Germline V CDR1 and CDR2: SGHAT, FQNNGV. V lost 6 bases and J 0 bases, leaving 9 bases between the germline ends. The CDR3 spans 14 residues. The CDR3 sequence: CASSWGGSGNTIYF. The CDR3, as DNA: TGTGCCAGCAGTTGGGGGGGCTCTGGAAACACCATATATTTT. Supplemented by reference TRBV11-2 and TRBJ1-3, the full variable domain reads EAGVAQSPRYKIIEKRQSVAFWCNPISGHATLYWYQQILGQGPKLLIQFQNNGVVDDSQLPKDRFSAERLKGVDSTLKIQPAKLEDSAVYLCASSWGGSGNTIYFGEGSWLTVV.

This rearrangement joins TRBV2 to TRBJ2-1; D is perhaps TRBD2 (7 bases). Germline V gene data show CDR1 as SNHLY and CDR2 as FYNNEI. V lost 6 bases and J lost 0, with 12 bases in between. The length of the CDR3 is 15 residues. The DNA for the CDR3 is TGTGCCAGCAGGGGGGGGCGAACCTCCTACAATGAGCAGTTCTTC. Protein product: CASRGGRTSYNEQFF. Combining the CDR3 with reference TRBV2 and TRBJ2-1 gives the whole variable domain EPEVTQTPSHQVTQMGQEVILRCVPISNHLYFYWYRQILGQKVEFLVSFYNNEISEKSEIFDDQFSVERPDGSNFTLKIRSTKLEDSAMYFCASRGGRTSYNEQFFGPGTRLTVL.

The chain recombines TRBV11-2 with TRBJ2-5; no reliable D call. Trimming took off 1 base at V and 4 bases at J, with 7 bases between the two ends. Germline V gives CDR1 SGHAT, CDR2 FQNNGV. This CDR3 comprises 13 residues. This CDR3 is CASSLGGAETQYF. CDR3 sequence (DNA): TGTGCCAGCAGCTTAGGAGGTGCAGAGACCCAGTACTTC.

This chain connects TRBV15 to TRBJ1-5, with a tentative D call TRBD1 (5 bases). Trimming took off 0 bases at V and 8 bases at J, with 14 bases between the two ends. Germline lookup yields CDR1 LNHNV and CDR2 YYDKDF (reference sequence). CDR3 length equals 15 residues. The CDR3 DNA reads TGTGCCACCAGCAGAGATCGAGGTCGGGGGGAGCCCCAGCATTTT. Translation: CATSRDRGRGEPQHF.

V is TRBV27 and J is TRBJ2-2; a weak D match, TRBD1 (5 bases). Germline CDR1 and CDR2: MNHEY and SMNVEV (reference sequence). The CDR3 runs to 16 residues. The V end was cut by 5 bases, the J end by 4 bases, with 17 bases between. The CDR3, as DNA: TGTGCCAGCAGTCAGGGTACTGCAAGAGGCACCGGGGAGCTGTTTTTT. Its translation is CASSQGTARGTGELFF.

The chain's CDR3 is CASSFGRRSYEQYF. Here the CDR3 DNA reads TGTGCCAGCAGCTTTGGCAGGAGGTCCTACGAGCAGTACTTC. V is TRBV5-6 and J is TRBJ2-7; weak D call: TRBD2 (5 bases). The ends were cut back, 2 bases at V and 1 base at J, with 10 bases in the middle. Germline loops: CDR1 SGHDT, CDR2 YYEEEE. This CDR3 contains 14 residues.

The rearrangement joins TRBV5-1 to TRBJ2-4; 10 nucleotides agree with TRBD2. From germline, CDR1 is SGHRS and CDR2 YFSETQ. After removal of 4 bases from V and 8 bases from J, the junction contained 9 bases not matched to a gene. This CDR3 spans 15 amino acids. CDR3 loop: CASSVQAGGPDIQYF. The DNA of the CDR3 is TGCGCCAGCAGCGTCCAAGCGGGAGGGCCTGACATTCAGTACTTC.

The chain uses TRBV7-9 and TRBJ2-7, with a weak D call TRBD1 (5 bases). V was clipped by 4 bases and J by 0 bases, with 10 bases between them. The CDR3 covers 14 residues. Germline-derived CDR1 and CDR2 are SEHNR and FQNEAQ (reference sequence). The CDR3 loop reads CASSSRVGSYEQYF. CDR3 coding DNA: TGTGCCAGCAGCTCCAGGGTGGGCTCCTACGAGCAGTACTTC.

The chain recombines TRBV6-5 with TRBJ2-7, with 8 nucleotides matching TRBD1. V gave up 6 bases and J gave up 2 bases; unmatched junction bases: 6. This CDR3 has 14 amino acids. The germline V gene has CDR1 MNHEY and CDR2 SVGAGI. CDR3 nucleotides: TGTGCCAGCAGAACCGGGACAGGAGCCTACGAGCAGTACTTC. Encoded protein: CASRTGTGAYEQYF.

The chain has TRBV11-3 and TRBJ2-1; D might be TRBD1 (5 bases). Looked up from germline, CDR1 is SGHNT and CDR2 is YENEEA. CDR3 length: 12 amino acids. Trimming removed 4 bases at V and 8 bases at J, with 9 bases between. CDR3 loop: CASSSTGDEQFF. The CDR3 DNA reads TGTGCCAGCAGCTCCACAGGCGATGAGCAGTTCTTC.

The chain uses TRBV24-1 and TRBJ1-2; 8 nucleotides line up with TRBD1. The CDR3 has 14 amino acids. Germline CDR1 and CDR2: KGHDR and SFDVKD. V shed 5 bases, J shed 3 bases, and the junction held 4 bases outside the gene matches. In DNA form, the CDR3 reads TGTGCCACCAGTGGTACGGGACAGGACTATGGCTACACCTTC. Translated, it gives CATSGTGQDYGYTF.

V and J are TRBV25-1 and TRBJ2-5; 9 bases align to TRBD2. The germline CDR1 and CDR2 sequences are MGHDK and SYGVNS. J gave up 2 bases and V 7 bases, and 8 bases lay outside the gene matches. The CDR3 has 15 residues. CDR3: CASTPSLAGQETQYF. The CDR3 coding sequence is TGTGCCAGCACCCCCTCTCTAGCGGGGCAAGAGACCCAGTACTTC.

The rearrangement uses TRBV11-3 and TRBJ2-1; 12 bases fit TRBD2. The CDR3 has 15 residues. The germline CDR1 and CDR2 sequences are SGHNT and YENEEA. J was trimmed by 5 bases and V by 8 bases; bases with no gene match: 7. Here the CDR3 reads CASATSGSTDNEQFF. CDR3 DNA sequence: TGTGCCAGCGCGACTAGCGGGAGTACCGACAATGAGCAGTTCTTC.

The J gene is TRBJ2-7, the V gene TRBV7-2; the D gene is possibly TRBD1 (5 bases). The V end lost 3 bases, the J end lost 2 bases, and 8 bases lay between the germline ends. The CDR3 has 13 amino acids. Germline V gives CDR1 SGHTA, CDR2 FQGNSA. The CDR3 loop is CASSFVGPYEQYF. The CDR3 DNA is TGTGCCAGCAGCTTTGTGGGGCCCTACGAGCAGTACTTC. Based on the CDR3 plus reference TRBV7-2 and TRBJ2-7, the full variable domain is GAGVSQSPSNKVTEKGKDVELRCDPISGHTALYWYRQSLGQGLEFLIYFQGNSAPDKSGLPSDRFSAERTGGSVSTLTIQRTQQEDSAVYLCASSFVGPYEQYFGPGTRLTVT.

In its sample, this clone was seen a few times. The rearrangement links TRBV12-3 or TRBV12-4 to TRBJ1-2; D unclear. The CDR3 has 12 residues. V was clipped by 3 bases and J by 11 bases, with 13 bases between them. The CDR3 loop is CASSFGPSAYTF. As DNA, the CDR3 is TGTGCCAGCAGTTTCGGACCAAGCGCGTACACCTTC.

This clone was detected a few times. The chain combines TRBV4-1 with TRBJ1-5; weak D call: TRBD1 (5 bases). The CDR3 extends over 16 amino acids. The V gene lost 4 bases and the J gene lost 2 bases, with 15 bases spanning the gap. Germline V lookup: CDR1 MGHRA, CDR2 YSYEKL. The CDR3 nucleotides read TGCGCCAGCAGCCTTGCGGGGGTGGTGGGCAATCAGCCCCAGCATTTT. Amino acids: CASSLAGVVGNQPQHF.